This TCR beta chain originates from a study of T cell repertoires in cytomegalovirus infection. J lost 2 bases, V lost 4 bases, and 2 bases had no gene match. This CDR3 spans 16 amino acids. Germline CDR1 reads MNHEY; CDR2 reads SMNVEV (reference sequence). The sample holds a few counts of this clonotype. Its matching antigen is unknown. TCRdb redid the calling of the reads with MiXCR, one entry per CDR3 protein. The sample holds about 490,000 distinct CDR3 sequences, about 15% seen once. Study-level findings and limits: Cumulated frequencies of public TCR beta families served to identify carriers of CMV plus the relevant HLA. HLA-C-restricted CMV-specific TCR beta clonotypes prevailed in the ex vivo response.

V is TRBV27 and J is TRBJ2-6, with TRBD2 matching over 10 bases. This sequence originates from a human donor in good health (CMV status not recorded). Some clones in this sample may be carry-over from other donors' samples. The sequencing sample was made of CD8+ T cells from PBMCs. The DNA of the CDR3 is TGTGCCAGCAGTTCCGGGACTAGCGCTGGGGCCAACGTCCTGACTTTC. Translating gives CASSSGTSAGANVLTF.